The clone carrying this T cell receptor beta chain was picked up a small number of times. As yet, its antigen is unknown. A junction end diverges from the germline sequence, so it may reflect a read error. Germline CDR1 LNHNV, CDR2 YYDKDF (reference sequence). The CDR3 length is 16 residues. The record originates from a study of cytomegalovirus exposure and HLA in healthy donors. Study results and caveats: More clonal expansion characterized HLA-associated TCR beta chains than equally common others in a later analysis.

In the PCR, 60 Vbeta and 13 Jbeta primers were used. The table came from immunoSEQ multiplex PCR; TCRdb's copy has only in-frame clones and leaves some out. This table has fewer than 150,000 clones, more than 60% appearing once. This TCR came from a male donor in good health and CMV-seronegative. V usage is TRBV15 and J usage is TRBJ2-3; 10 nucleotides line up with TRBD2. Sequencing used PBMCs. CDR3 in DNA: TGTGCCCCCAGCCCGCGGACTAGCGGAAGCACAGATACGCAGTATTTT. This translates into CAPSPRTSGSTDTQYF.